The entry that follows covers one T cell receptor (beta chain) sequence. The antigen it binds to is not known. Base-call qualities are not available, and no considerably larger clone is one nucleotide away. This sample stems from a study of shared clonotypes between healthy human individuals (dated by TCRdb to about 2020). A note on the overall study: A couple of women and a few men aged 18 to 49 years were included in the cohort. For each donor, CD4 naive and CD4 memory were each run on three plates, CD8 naive on two plates, and CD8 memory on one plate. The study deeply sequenced blood TCR repertoires of about 5 healthy adults to estimate repertoire size and the extent of clonotype sharing between individuals. To increase sequencing depth and limit assay-specific biases, TCR repertoire library preparation and sequencing were carried out by different laboratories using diverse techniques. Between about 0.94 and 8.9 billion PBMCs per donor were obtained by leukapheresis. Overall study outcomes, separate from this receptor: Sampling was limited to blood, and TCR repertoires in tissue likely differ from TCR repertoires in blood. Larger estimated clonotype richness was generally found for naive subsets than for memory subsets. Because the study included only a small number of donors, the genetic and exposure-history diversity represented was limited. Pairwise subsampling led to the expectation that sequencing depth would affect the degree of clonotype sharing among donors. Across a handful of donors, 5% to 6% of naive CD4, 3% to 3.5% of naive CD8, about 2.3% of memory CD4, and about 0.44% of memory CD8 clonotypes were shared. Compared with non-shared clonotypes, clonotypes shared by all four sorted-subset donors had higher generation probabilities. Rarefaction of sorted-subset datasets indicated incomplete sequencing despite the large sequencing depth.

Via the germline V gene, CDR1 is MDHEN and CDR2 SYDVKM. There are 15 amino acids in the CDR3, from cysteine to phenylalanine inclusive. Only the CDR3 part of the read is kept: 45 bases, read in frame from the first base. V and J lose 6 bases and 4 bases, and a span of 16 bases separates them. Using the deep immunoSEQ assay, multiplex PCR amplified TCR CDR3 regions from genomic DNA. Extracted genomic DNA from each cell subset was spread evenly across all wells of several immunoSEQ 96-well plates, with each plate serving as a replicate. For sorted subsets, each replicate PCR was loaded with approximately 0.2 ug genomic DNA, equivalent to about 30,000 T cell genomes. The purified libraries were quantified using a Qubit 3.0 fluorometer, sized with a Bioanalyzer 2100, and then quantified again using the KAPA Library Quantification kit. Every immunoSEQ 96-well plate was sequenced on a separate single-read 150-cycle Illumina NextSeq 550 flow cell. The study's processing was this. Because the immunoSEQ output held only junctional sequences and lacked quality scores, the filtering could not match the filtering applied to full-length reads. To assign V/J genes and CDR3, sequences were annotated against IMGT germline references using PyIR, a Python wrapper for IgBLAST v1.9. Any read was removed if the V/J assignment was weak (E-value above 1e-6), the CDR3 was missing, or the read contained stop codons, out-of-frame junctions, or ambiguous translated residues. V3J clonotypes were defined as sequences sharing an identical inferred V gene, J gene, and CDR3 amino acid sequence. Percentage overlap between repertoires was calculated by dividing the number of shared unique clonotypes by the size of the smaller repertoire. Repertoire richness was assessed with RTK rarefaction, the Chao1 estimator, and Recon v2.1 estimates of unobserved clonotypes. Generation probabilities for all TCRbeta clonotypes obtained by the gDNA method from four donors were computed using OLGA. TCRdb limited this immuneACCESS table to in-frame rearrangements with V and J called. A share of clones is missing; checked studies link under half to unresolved V genes, and the rest is unexplained. V, J and clone size reflect that table, while D and trimming were determined from the DNA. This sample holds 2.3 million or so clones; about 92% were observed only once. In total, the top ten clones hold 0.39% of the sample.

Donors were healthy HIV-negative adults with no recently reported acute infections or vaccinations. Only Caucasian adults living in Nashville, Tennessee, USA were represented among the donors. Magnetic negative selection was used to enrich CD4+ T cells, after which naive cells were positively selected on CD45RA and the negative fraction became the memory subset. Blood was obtained by leukapheresis, after which PBMCs were separated by Ficoll-Histopaque density gradient centrifugation and cryopreserved in liquid nitrogen vapor phase. Purity and quantity of every magnetically sorted T cell population were checked by analytical flow cytometry. Genomic DNA was isolated from every sorted fraction and measured by UV absorbance on a Nanodrop 2000c.

Sequenced input: naive CD4+ T cells from PBMCs. Sample cell subset or site, as interpreted from the label and publication: CD45RA+ positively selected. The sequence derives from a man between 18 and 29 years old in good health. Some clones in this sample may be carry-over from other donors' samples. The chain joins TRBV28 to TRBJ2-1; the D gene is not confidently resolved. The CDR3 region has the sequence CASRYRVDFYNEQFF. The DNA sequence is TGTGCCAGCAGATATAGAGTCGACTTTTACAATGAGCAGTTCTTC.